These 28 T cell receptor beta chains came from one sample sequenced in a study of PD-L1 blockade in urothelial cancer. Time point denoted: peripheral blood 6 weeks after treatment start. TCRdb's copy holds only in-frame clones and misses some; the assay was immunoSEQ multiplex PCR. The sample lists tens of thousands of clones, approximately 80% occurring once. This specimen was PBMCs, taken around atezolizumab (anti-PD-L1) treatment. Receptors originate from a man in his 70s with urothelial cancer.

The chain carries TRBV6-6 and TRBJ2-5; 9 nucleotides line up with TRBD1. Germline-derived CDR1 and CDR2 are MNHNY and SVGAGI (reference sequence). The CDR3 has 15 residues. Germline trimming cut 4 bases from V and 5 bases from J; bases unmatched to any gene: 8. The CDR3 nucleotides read TGTGCCAGCAGTTGGCCGGGACAGGGCACGGAGACCCAGTACTTC. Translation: CASSWPGQGTETQYF.

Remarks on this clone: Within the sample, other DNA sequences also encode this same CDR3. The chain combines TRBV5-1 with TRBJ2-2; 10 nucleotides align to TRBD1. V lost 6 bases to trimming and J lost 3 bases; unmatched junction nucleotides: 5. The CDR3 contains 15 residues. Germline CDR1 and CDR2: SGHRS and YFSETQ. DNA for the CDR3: TGCGCCAGCAACCTTGGACAGGGGGACACCGGGGAGCTGTTTTTT. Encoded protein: CASNLGQGDTGELFF. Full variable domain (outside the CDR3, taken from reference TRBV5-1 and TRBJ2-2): KAGVTQTPRYLIKTRGQQVTLSCSPISGHRSVSWYQQTPGQGLQFLFEYFSETQRNKGNFPGRFSGRQFSNSRSEMNVSTLELGDSALYLCASNLGQGDTGELFFGEGSRLTVL.

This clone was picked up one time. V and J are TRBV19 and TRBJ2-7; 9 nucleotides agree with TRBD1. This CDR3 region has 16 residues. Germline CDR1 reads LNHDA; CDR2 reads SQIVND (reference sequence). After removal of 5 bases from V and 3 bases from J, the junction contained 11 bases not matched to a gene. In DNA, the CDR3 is TGTGCCAGTAGTCCCCGGACAGGGGTTGGTAGCTACGAGCAGTACTTC. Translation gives CASSPRTGVGSYEQYF.

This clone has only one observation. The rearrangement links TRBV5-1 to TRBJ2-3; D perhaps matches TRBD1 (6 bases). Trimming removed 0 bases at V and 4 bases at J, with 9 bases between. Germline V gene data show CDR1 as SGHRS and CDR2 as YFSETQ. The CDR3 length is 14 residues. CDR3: CASSLGDKSDTQYF. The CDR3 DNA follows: TGCGCCAGCAGCTTGGGGGACAAATCAGATACGCAGTATTTT.

CDR3 nucleotides: TGTGCCAGCAGCACCTCGGCCAGCGGTATCACCGGGGAGCTGTTTTTT. Protein: CASSTSASGITGELFF. The genes are TRBV7-9 and TRBJ2-2; maybe TRBD2 (5 bases). V dropped 5 bases and J dropped 4 bases, with 17 bases sitting between them. Germline V gene sequence: CDR1 SEHNR, CDR2 FQNEAQ (reference sequence). The CDR3 length is 16 residues.

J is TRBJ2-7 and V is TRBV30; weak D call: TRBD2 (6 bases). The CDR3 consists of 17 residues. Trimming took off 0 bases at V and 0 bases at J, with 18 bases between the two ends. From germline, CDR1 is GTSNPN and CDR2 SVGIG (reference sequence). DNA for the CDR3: TGTGCCTGGAGTGTCTTGGGTGGGAGGAAGAGCTCCTACGAGCAGTACTTC. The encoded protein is CAWSVLGGRKSSYEQYF.

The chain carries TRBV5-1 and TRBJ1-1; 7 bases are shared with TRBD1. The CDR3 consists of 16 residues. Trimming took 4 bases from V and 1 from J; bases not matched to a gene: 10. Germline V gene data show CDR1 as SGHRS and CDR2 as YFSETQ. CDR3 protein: CASSPKGQYTNTEAFF. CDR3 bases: TGCGCCAGCAGCCCAAAGGGACAGTACACGAACACTGAAGCTTTCTTT.

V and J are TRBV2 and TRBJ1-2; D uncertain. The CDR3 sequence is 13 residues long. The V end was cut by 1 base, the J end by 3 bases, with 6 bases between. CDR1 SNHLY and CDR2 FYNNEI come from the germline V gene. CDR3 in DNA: TGTGCCAGCAGTGAAGGCGTAGACTATGGCTACACCTTC. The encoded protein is CASSEGVDYGYTF.

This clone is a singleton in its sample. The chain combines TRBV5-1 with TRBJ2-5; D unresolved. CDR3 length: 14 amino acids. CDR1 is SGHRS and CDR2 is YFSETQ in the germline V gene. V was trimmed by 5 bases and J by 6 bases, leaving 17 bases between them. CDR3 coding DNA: TGCGCCAGCAGACCCGACGGGTCTGGCAAGACCCAGTACTTC. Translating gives CASRPDGSGKTQYF.

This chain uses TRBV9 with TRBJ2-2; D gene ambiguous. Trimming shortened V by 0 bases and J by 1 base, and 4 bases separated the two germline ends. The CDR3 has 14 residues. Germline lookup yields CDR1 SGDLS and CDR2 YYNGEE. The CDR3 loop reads CASSVVQNTGELFF. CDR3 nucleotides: TGTGCCAGCAGCGTAGTCCAGAACACCGGGGAGCTGTTTTTT. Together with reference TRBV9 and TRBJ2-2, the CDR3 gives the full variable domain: DSGVTQTPKHLITATGQRVTLRCSPRSGDLSVYWYQQSLDQGLQFLIQYYNGEERAKGNILERFSAQQFPDLHSELNLSSLELGDSALYFCASSVVQNTGELFFGEGSRLTVL.

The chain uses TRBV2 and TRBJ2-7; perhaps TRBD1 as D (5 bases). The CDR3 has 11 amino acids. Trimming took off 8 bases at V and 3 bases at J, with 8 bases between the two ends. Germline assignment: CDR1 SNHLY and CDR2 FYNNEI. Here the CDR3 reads CASSQVYEQYF. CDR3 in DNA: TGTGCCAGCTCACAGGTCTACGAGCAGTACTTC.

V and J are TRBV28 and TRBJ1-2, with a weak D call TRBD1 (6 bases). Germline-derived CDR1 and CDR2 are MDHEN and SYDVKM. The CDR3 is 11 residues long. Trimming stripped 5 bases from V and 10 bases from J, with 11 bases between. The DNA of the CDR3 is TGTGCCAGCAGTGCAAACAGGGACTACACCTTC. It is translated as CASSANRDYTF.

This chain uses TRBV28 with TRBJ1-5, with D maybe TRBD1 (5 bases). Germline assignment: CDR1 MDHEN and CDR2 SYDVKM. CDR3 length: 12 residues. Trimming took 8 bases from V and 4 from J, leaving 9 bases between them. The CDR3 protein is CASLRGNQPQHF. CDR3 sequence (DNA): TGTGCCAGCCTTCGGGGGAATCAGCCCCAGCATTTT. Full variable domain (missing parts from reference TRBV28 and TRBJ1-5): DVKVTQSSRYLVKRTGEKVFLECVQDMDHENMFWYRQDPGLGLRLIYFSYDVKMKEKGDIPEGYSVSREKKERFSLILESASTNQTSMYLCASLRGNQPQHFGDGTRLSIL.

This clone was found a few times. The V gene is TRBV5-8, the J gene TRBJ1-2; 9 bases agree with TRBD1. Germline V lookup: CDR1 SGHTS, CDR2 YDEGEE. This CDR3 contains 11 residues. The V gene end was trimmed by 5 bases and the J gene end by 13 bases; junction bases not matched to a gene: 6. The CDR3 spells CASSQGTGFTF. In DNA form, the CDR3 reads TGTGCCAGCAGTCAGGGGACAGGGTTCACCTTC.

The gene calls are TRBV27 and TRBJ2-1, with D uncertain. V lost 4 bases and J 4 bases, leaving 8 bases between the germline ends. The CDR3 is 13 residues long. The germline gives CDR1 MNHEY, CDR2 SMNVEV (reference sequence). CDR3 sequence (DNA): TGTGCCAGCAGTTCCGACTTGTACAATGAGCAGTTCTTC. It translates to CASSSDLYNEQFF.

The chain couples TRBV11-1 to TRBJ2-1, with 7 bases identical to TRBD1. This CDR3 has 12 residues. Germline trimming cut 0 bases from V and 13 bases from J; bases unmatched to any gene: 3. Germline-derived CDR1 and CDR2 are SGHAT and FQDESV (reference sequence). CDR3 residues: CASSLARTGQFF. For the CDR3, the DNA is TGTGCCAGCAGCTTAGCGCGGACAGGTCAGTTCTTC.

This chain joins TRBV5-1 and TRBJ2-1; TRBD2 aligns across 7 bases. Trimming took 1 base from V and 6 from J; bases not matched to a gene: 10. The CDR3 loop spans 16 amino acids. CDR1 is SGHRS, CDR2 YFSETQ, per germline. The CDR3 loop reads CASSLLTGGGSNEQFF. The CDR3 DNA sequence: TGCGCCAGCAGCTTGTTGACGGGGGGAGGTAGCAATGAGCAGTTCTTC.

The CDR3 loop reads CASSEREDNYGYTF. CDR3 DNA sequence: TGTGCCAGCAGCGAAAGGGAGGATAACTATGGCTACACCTTC. V is TRBV4-2 and J is TRBJ1-2, with unresolved D. CDR1 LGHNA and CDR2 YNFKEQ come from the germline V gene. The CDR3 consists of 14 residues. The V end lost 5 bases, the J end lost 1 base, and 11 bases lay between the germline ends.

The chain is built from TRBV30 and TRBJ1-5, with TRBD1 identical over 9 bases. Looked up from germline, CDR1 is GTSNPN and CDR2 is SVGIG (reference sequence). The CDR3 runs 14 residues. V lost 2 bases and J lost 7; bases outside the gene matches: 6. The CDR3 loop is CAWSKDRGIQPQHF. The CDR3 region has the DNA TGTGCCTGGAGTAAGGACAGGGGAATCCAGCCCCAGCATTTT. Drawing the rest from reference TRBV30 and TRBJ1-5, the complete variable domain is SQTIHQWPATLVQPVGSPLSLECTVEGTSNPNLYWYRQAAGRGLQLLFYSVGIGQISSEVPQNLSASRPQDRQFILSSKKLLLSDSGFYLCAWSKDRGIQPQHFGDGTRLSIL.

The CDR3 bases are TGCAGCAGTACAGGGGGCGGCACAGATACGCAGTATTTT. It encodes CSSTGGGTDTQYF. This chain links TRBV29-1 with TRBJ2-3; 9 nucleotides match TRBD1. Germline V gene lookup returns CDR1 SQVTM and CDR2 ANQGSEA. V shed 8 bases, J shed 1 base, and the junction held 4 bases outside the gene matches. The CDR3 is 13 amino acids.

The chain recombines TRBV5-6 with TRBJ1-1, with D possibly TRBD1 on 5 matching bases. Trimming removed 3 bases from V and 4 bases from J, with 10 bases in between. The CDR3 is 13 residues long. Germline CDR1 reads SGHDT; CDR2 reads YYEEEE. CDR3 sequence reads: CASSWGRFTEAFF. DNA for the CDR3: TGTGCCAGCAGCTGGGGCCGCTTCACTGAAGCTTTCTTT.

CDR3 in DNA: TGTGCCAGTAGTATACCCTCCGGGCGGGCCTCCTACAATGAGCAGTTCTTC. Its protein product is CASSIPSGRASYNEQFF. The chain employs TRBV19 and TRBJ2-1; D might be TRBD2 (5 bases). Germline CDR1 and CDR2: LNHDA and SQIVND (reference sequence). Trimming removed 2 bases from V and 0 bases from J, with 14 bases in between. The CDR3 has 17 amino acids.

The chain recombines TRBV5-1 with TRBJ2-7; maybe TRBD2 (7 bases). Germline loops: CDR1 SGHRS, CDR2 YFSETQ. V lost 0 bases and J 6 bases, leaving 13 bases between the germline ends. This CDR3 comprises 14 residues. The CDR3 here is CASSLDVGGGEQYF. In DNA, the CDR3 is TGCGCCAGCAGCTTGGACGTAGGGGGGGGCGAGCAGTACTTC. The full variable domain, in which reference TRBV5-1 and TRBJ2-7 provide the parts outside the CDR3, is KAGVTQTPRYLIKTRGQQVTLSCSPISGHRSVSWYQQTPGQGLQFLFEYFSETQRNKGNFPGRFSGRQFSNSRSEMNVSTLELGDSALYLCASSLDVGGGEQYFGPGTRLTVT.

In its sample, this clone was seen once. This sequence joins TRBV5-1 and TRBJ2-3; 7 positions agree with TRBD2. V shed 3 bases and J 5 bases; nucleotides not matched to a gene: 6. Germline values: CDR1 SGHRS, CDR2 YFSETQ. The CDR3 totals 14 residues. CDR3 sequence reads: CASSSSGGGDTQYF. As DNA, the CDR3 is TGCGCCAGCAGCTCATCTGGGGGGGGAGATACGCAGTATTTT.

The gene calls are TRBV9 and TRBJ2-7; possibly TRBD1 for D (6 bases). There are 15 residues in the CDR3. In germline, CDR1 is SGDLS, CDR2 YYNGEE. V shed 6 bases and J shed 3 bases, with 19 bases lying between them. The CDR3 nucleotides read TGTGCCAGCACCCTCTTATCCGGACAGAACTACGAGCAGTACTTC. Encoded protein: CASTLLSGQNYEQYF.

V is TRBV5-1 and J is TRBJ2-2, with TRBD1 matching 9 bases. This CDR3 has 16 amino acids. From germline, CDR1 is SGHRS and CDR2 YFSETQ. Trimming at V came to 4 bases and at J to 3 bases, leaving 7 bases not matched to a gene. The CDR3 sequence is CASSDRDRADTGELFF. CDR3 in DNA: TGCGCCAGCAGCGACCGGGACAGGGCTGACACCGGGGAGCTGTTTTTT.

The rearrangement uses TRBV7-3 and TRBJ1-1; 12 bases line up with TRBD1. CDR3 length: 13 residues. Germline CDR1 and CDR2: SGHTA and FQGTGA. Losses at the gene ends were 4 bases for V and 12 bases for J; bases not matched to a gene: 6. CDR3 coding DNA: TGTGCCAGCAGCTCAGGGACAGGGGGCTTGTCTTTCTTT. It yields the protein CASSSGTGGLSFF.

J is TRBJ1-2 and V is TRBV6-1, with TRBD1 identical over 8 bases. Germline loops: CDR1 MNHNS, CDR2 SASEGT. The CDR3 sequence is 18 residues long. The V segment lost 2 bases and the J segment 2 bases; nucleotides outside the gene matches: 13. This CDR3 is CASSEIGTGGTSNYGYTF. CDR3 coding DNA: TGTGCCAGCAGTGAAATCGGGACAGGCGGTACTTCCAACTATGGCTACACCTTC.